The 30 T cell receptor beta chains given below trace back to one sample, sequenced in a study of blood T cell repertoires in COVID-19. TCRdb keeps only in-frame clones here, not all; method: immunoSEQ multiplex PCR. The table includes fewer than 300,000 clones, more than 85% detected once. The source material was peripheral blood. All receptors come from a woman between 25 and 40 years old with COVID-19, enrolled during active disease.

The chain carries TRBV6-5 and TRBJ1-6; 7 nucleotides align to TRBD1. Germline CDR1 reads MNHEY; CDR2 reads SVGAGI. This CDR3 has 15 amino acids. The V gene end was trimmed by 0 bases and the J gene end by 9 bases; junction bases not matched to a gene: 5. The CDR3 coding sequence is TGTGCCAGCAGTTACTCAGGGCAGGGGGGTTCACCCCTCCACTTT. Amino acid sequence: CASSYSGQGGSPLHF.

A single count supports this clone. In nucleotides, the CDR3 is TGTGCCAGTAGTCTAAGCCGTACAGGGTCCACTGAAGCTTTCTTT. This translates into CASSLSRTGSTEAFF. The genes are TRBV19 and TRBJ1-1, with D possibly being TRBD1 (6 bases). This CDR3 is 15 amino acids long. Germline CDR1 LNHDA, CDR2 SQIVND (reference sequence). Deletions cut 5 bases from V and 4 bases from J, with 17 bases between.

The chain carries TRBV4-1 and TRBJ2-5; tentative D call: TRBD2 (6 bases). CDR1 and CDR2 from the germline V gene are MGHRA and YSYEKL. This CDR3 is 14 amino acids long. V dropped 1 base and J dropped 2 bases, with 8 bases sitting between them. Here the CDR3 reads CASSQVAGQETQYF. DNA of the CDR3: TGCGCCAGCAGCCAAGTTGCGGGGCAAGAGACCCAGTACTTC.

This chain's CDR3 is CASSVAGGQPQHF. The CDR3 bases are TGTGCCAGTAGTGTGGCAGGGGGCCAGCCCCAGCATTTT. The V call is TRBV19, the J call TRBJ1-5, with 8 bases fitting TRBD1. Germline V lookup: CDR1 LNHDA, CDR2 SQIVND (reference sequence). The CDR3 has 13 amino acids. V shed 5 bases and J 7 bases; nucleotides not matched to a gene: 4. Complete variable domain (other parts from reference TRBV19 and TRBJ1-5): DGGITQSPKYLFRKEGQNVTLSCEQNLNHDAMYWYRQDPGQGLRLIYYSQIVNDFQKGDIAEGYSVSREKKESFPLTVTSAQKNPTAFYLCASSVAGGQPQHFGDGTRLSIL.

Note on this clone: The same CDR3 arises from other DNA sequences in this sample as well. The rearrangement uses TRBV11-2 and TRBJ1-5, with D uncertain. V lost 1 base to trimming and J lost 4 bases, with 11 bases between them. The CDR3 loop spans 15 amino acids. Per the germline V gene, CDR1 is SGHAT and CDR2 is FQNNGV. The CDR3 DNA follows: TGTGCCAGCAGCTTAGGTACTGGAGGAAATCAGCCCCAGCATTTT. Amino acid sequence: CASSLGTGGNQPQHF.

This CDR3 reads CASSSTGYETQYF. CDR3 nucleotides: TGTGCCAGTAGTTCAACAGGGTACGAGACCCAGTACTTC. J is TRBJ2-5 and V is TRBV19; perhaps TRBD1 as D (6 bases). Germline CDR1 is LNHDA and CDR2 is SQIVND (reference sequence). Trimming stripped 5 bases from V and 5 bases from J, with 12 bases between. The CDR3 loop spans 13 amino acids.

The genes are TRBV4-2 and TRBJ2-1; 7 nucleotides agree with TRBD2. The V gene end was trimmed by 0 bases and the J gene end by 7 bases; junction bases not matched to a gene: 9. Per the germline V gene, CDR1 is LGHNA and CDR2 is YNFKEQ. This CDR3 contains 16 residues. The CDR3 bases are TGTGCCAGCAGCCAAGATCAGGCGGGAGTCGGAAATGAGCAGTTCTTC. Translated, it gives CASSQDQAGVGNEQFF.

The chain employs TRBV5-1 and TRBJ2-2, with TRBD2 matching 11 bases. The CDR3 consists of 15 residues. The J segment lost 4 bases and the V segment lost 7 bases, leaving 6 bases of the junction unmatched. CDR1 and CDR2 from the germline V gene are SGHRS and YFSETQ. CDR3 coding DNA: TGCGCCAGCGGGCTAGCGGGAGGAACCACCGGGGAGCTGTTTTTT. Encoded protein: CASGLAGGTTGELFF. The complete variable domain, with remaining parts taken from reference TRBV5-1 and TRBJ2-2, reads KAGVTQTPRYLIKTRGQQVTLSCSPISGHRSVSWYQQTPGQGLQFLFEYFSETQRNKGNFPGRFSGRQFSNSRSEMNVSTLELGDSALYLCASGLAGGTTGELFFGEGSRLTVL.

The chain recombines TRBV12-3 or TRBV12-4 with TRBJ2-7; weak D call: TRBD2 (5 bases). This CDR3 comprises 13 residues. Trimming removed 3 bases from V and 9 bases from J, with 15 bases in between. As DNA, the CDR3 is TGTGCCAGCAGTTTTCGGACTCACTCAGTGCAGTACTTC. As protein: CASSFRTHSVQYF.

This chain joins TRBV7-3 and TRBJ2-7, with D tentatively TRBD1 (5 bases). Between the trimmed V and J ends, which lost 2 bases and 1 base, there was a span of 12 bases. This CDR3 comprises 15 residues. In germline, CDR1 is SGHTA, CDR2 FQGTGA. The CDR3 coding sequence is TGTGCCAGCAGCTTAGGGGCCGGACATTCCTACGAGCAGTACTTC. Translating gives CASSLGAGHSYEQYF.

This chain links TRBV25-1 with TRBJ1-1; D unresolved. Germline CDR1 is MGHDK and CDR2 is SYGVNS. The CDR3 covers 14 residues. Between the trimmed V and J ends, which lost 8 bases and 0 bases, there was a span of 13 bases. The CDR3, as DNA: TGTGCCAGCTTACCCGACGGGATGAACACTGAAGCTTTCTTT. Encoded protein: CASLPDGMNTEAFF.

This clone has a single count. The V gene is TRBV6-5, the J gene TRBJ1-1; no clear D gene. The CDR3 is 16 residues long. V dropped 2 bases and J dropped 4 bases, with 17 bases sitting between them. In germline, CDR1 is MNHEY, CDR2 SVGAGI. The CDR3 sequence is CASSYLSTTRITEAFF. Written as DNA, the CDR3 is TGTGCCAGCAGTTACCTTTCGACAACCCGAATCACTGAAGCTTTCTTT.

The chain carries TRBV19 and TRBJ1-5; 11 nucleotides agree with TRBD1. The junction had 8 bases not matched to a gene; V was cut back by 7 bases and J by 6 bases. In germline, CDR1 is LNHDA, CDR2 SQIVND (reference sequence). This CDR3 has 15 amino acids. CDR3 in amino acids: CASKPGQGDVQPQHF. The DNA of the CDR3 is TGTGCCAGTAAACCGGGACAGGGGGACGTTCAGCCCCAGCATTTT.

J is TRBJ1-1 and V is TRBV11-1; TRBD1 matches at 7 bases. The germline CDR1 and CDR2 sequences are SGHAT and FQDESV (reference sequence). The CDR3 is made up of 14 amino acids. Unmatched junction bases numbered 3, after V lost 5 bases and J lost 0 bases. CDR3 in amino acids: CASSPDRVNTEAFF. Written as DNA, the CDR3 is TGTGCCAGCAGCCCAGACAGGGTGAACACTGAAGCTTTCTTT.

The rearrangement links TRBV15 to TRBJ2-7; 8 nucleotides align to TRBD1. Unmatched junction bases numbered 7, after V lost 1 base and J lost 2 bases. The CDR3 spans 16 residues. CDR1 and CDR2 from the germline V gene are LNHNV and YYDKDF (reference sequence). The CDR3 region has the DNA TGTGCCACCAGCAGAGTACCAGGGGGCGCCCCCTACGAGCAGTACTTC. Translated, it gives CATSRVPGGAPYEQYF.

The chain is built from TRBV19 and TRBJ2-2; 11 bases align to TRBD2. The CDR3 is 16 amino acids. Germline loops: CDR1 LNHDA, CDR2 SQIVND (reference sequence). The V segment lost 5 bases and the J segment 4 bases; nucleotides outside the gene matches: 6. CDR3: CASSSLAGGGTGELFF. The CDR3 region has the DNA TGTGCCAGTAGTTCGCTAGCGGGAGGTGGCACCGGGGAGCTGTTTTTT.

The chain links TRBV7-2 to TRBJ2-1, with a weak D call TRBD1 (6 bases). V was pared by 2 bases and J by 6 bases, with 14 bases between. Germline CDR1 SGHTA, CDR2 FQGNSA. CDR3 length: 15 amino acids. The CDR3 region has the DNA TGTGCCAGCAGCTTATCCACAGGGCCCTCCAATGAGCAGTTCTTC. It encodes CASSLSTGPSNEQFF.

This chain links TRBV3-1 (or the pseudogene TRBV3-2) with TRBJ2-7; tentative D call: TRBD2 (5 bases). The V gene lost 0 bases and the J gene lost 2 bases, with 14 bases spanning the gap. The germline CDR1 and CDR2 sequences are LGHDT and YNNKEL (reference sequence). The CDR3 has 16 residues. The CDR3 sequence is CASSQDLWTAAYEQYF. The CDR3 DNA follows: TGTGCCAGCAGCCAAGACCTATGGACTGCCGCCTACGAGCAGTACTTC.

DNA of the CDR3: TGTGCCAGCAAGCTCCCCGGAATCCGGACTAGCGGGGAGACCCAGTACTTC. Amino acid sequence: CASKLPGIRTSGETQYF. The chain is built from TRBV2 and TRBJ2-5; 11 bases are a match to TRBD2. CDR1 and CDR2 from the germline V gene are SNHLY and FYNNEI. The CDR3 is made up of 17 amino acids. Trimming removed 7 bases from V and 5 bases from J; junction bases left unmatched: 15.

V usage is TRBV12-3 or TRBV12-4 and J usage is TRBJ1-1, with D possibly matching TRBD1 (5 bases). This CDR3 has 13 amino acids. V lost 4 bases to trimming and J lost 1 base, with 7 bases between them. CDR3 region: CASSYQGNTEAFF. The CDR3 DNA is TGTGCCAGCAGTTATCAGGGGAACACTGAAGCTTTCTTT.

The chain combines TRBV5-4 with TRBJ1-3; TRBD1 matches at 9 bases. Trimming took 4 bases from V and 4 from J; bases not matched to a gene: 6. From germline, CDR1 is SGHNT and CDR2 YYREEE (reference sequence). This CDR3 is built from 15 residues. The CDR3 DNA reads TGTGCCAGCAGCCTACAGGGGGCGAAAGGAAACACCATATATTTT. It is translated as CASSLQGAKGNTIYF.

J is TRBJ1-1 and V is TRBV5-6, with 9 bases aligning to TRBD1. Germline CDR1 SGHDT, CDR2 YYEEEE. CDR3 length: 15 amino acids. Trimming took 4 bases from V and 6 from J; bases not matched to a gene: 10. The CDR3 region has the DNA TGTGCCAGCAGCGCTTGGGGACAGGGCGTCCCTGAAGCTTTCTTT. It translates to CASSAWGQGVPEAFF.

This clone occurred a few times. CDR3 nucleotides: TGTGCCAGTAACCAGGGGACTGGGGCCAACGTCCTGACTTTC. Its protein is CASNQGTGANVLTF. The chain links TRBV19 to TRBJ2-6, with D tentatively TRBD1 (6 bases). Germline-derived CDR1 and CDR2 are LNHDA and SQIVND (reference sequence). This CDR3 contains 14 residues. Trimming shortened V by 7 bases and J by 2 bases, and 9 bases separated the two germline ends.

The CDR3 reads CASSQTTGSGANVLTF. DNA of the CDR3: TGCGCCAGCAGCCAGACGACAGGCTCTGGGGCCAACGTCCTGACTTTC. The chain joins TRBV5-1 to TRBJ2-6; D may be TRBD1 (6 bases). This CDR3 is 16 amino acids long. In germline, CDR1 is SGHRS, CDR2 YFSETQ. The V and J ends lost 4 bases and 0 bases respectively, with 11 bases between them. The whole variable domain, remainder taken from reference TRBV5-1 and TRBJ2-6, is KAGVTQTPRYLIKTRGQQVTLSCSPISGHRSVSWYQQTPGQGLQFLFEYFSETQRNKGNFPGRFSGRQFSNSRSEMNVSTLELGDSALYLCASSQTTGSGANVLTFGAGSRLTVL.

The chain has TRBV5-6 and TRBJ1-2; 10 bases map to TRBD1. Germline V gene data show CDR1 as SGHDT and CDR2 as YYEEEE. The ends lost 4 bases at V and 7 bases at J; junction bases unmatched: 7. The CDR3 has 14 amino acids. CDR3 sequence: CASSLRTGGGGYTF. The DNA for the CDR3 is TGTGCCAGCAGCCTCAGGACAGGGGGTGGTGGCTACACCTTC.

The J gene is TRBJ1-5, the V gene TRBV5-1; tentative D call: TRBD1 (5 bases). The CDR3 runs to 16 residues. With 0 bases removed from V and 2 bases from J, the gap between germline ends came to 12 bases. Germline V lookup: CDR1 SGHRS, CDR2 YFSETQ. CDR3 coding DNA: TGCGCCAGCAGCTTGGACGGCTCGGGGGGCAATCAGCCCCAGCATTTT. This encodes CASSLDGSGGNQPQHF.

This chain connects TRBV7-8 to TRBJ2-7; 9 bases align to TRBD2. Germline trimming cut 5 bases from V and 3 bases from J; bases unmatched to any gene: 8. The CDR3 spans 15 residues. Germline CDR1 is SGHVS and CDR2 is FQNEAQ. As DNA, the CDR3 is TGTGCCAGCAGCCAAATAGCGGGAGCACTCTACGAGCAGTACTTC. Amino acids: CASSQIAGALYEQYF.

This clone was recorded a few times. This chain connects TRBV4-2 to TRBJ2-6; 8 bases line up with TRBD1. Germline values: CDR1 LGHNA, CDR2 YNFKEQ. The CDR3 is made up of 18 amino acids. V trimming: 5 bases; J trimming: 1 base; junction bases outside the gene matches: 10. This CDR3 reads CASSIPGQEVSGANVLTF. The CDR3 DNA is TGTGCCAGCAGCATACCGGGACAGGAAGTTTCTGGGGCCAACGTCCTGACTTTC.

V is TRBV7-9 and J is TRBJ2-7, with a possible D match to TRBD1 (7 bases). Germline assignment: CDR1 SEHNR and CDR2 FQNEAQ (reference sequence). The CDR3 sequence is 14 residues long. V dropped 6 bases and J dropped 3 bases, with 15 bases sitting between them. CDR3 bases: TGTGCCAGCAGTACGAACAGGGGAGGCTACGAGCAGTACTTC. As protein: CASSTNRGGYEQYF.

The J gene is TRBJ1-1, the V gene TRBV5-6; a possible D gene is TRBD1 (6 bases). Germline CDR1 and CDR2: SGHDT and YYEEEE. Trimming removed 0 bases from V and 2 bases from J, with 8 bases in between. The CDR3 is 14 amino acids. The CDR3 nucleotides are TGTGCCAGCAGCTTGGCCAGGGGCAACACTGAAGCTTTCTTT. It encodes CASSLARGNTEAFF.